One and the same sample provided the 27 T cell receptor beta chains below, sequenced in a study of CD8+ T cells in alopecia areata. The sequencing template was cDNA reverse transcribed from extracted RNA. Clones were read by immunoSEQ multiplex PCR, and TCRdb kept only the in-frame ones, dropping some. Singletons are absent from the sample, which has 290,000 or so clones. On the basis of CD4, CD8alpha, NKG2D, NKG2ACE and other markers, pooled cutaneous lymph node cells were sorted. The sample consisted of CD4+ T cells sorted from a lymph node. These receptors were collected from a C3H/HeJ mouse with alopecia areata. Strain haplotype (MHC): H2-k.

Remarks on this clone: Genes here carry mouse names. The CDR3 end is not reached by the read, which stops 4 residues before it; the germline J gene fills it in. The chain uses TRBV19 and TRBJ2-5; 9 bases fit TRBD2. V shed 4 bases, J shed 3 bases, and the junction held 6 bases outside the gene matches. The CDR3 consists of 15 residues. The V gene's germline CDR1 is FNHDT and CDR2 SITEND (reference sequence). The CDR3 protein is CASSHPGLGQDTQYF. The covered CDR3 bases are TGTGCCAGCAGTCATCCGGGACTGGGTCAAGAC.

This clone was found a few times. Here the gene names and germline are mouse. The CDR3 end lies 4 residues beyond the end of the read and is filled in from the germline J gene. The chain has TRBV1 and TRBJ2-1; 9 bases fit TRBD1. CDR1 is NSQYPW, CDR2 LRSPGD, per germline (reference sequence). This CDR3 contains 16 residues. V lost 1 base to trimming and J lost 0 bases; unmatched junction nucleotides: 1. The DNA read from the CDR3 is TGCACCTGCAGTGCAGGGACAGGGGATAACTATGCT. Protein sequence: CTCSAGTGDNYA. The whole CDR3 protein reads CTCSAGTGDNYAEQFF. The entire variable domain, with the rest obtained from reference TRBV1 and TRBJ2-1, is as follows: VTLLEQNPRWRLVPRGQAVNLRCILKNSQYPWMSWYQQDLQKQLQWLFTLRSPGDKEVKSLPGADYLATRVTDTELRLQVANMSQGRTLYCTCSAGTGDNYAEQFFGPGTRLTVL.

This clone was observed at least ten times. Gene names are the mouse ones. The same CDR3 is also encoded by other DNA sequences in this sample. The CDR3 bases that were read are TGTGCTAGCAGTAGGGGACAGGGGGCAGACACA. As protein: CASSRGQGADT. The full CDR3 protein reads CASSRGQGADTEVFF. The chain employs TRBV17 and TRBJ1-1; 12 bases are a match to TRBD1. Coverage ceases 4 residues before the CDR3 finishes, and the germline J gene fills in the end. There are 15 residues in the CDR3. Germline V CDR1 and CDR2: MNHDT, YYDKIL. Trimming took 3 bases from V and 3 from J; bases not matched to a gene: 2.

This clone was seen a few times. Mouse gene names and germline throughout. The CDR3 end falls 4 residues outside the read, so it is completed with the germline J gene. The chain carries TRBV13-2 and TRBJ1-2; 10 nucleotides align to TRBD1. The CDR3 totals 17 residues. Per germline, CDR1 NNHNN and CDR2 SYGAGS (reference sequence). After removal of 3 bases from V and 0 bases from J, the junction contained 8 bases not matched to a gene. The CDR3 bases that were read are TGTGCCAGCGGTGGGGACAGGGGAGGTCTCGCAAACTCC. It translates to CASGGDRGGLANS. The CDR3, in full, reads CASGGDRGGLANSDYTF.

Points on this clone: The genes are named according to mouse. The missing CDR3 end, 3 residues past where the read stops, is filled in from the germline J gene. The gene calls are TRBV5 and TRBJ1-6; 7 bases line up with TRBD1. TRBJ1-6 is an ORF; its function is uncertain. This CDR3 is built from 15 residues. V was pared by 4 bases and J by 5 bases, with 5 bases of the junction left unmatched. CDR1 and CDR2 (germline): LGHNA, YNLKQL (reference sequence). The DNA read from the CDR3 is TGTGCCAGCAGCCCCACAGGGGAGAATAATTCGCCC. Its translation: CASSPTGENNSP. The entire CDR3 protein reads CASSPTGENNSPLYF.

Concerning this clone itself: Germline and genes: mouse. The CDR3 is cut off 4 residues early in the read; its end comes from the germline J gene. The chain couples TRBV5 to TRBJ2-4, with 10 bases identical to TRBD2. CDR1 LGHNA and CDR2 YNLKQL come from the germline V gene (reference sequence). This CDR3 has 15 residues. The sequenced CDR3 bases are TGTGCCAGCAGCCAAGATCAGGGACTGGGGAAC. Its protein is CASSQDQGLGN. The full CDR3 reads CASSQDQGLGNTLYF.

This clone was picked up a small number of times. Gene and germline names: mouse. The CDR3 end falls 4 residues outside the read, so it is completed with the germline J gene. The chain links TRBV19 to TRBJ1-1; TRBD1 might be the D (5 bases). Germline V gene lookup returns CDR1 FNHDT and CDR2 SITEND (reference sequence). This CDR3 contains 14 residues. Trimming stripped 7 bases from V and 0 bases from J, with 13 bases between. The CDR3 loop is CASSRGGANTEVFF. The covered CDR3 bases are TGTGCCAGCTCCCGGGGGGGGGCAAACACA.

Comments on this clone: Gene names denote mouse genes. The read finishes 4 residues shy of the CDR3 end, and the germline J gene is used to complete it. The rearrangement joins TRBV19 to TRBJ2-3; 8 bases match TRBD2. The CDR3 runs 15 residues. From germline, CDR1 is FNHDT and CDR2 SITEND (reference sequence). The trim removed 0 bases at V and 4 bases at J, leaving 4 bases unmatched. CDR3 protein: CASSIGDWRSETLYF. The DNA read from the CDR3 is TGTGCCAGCAGTATAGGGGACTGGAGGTCAGAA.

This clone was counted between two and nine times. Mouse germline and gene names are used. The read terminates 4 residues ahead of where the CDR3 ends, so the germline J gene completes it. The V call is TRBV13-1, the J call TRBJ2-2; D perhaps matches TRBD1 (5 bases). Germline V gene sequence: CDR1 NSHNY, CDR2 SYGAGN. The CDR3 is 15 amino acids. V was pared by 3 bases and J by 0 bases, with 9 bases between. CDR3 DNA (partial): TGTGCCAGCAGTGGGACAAGAGCAAACACCGGG. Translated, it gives CASSGTRANTG. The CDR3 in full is CASSGTRANTGQLYF.

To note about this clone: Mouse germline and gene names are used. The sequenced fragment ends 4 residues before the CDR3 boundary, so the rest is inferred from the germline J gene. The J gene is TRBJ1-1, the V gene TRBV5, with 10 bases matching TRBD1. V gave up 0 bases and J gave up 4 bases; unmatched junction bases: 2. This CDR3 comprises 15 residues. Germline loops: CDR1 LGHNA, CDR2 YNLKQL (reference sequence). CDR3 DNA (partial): TGTGCCAGCAGCCAAGAGAGGACAGGGGGCACA. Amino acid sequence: CASSQERTGGT. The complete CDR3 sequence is CASSQERTGGTEVFF.

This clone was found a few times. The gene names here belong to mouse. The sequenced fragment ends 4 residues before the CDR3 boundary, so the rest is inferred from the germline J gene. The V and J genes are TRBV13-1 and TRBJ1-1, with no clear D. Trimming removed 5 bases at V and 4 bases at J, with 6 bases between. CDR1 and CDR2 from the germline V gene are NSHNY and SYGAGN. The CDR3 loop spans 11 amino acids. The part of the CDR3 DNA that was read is TGTGCCAGCAGGGTTGGCACA. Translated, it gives CASRVGT. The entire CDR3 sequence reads CASRVGTEVFF.

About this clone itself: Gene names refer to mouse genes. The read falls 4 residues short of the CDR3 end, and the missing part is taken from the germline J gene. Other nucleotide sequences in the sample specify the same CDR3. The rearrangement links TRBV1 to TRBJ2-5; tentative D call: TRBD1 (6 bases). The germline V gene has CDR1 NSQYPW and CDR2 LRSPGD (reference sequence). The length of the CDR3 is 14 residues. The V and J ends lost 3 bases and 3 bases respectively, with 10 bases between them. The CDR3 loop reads CTCSAGTFQDTQYF. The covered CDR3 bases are TGCACCTGCAGTGCCGGGACATTTCAAGAC.

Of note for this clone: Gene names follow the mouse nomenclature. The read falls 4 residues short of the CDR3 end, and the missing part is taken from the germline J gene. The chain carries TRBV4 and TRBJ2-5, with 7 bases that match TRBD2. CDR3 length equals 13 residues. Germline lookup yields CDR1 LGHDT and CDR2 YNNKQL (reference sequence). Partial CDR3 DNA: TGTGCCAGCAGAAGTCTGGGGGAGGAC. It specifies CASRSLGED. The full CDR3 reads CASRSLGEDTQYF.

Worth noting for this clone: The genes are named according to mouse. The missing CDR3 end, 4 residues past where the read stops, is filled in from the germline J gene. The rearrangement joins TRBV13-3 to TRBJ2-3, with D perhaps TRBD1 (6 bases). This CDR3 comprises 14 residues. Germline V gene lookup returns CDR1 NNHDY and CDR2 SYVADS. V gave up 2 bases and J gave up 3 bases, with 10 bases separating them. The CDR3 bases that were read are TGTGCCAGCAGTGACTCAGGGGAGGCAGAA. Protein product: CASSDSGEAE. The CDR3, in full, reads CASSDSGEAETLYF.

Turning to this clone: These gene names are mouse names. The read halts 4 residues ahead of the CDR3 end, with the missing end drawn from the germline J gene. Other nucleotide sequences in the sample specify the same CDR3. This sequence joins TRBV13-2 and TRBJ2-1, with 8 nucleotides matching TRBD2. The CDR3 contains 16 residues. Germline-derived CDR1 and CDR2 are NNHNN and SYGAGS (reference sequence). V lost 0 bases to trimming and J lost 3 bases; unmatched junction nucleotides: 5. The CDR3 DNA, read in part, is TGTGCCAGCGGTGATGCCGGTGGGGGGGGCTATGCT. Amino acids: CASGDAGGGGYA. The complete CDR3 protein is CASGDAGGGGYAEQFF.

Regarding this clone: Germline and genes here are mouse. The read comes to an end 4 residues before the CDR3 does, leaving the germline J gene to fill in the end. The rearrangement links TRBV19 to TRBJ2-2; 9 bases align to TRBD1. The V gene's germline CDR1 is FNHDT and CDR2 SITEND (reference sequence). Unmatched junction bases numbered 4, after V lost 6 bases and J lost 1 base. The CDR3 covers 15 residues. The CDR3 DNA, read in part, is TGTGCCAGCACCCGGGACAGGGAAAACACCGGG. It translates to CASTRDRENTG. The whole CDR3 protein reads CASTRDRENTGQLYF. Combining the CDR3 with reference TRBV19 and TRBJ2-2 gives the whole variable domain GGIITQTPKFLIGQEGQKLTLKCQQNFNHDTMYWYRQDSGKGLRLIYYSITENDLQKGDLSEGYDASREKKSSFSLTVTSAQKNEMAVFLCASTRDRENTGQLYFGEGSKLTVL.

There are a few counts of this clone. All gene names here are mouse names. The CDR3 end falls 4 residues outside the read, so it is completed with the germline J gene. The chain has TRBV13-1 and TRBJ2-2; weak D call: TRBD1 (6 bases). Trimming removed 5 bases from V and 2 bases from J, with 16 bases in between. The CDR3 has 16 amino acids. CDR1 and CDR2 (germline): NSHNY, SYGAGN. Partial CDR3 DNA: TGTGCCAGCAGGGGCCCCAGGGGAGGGAACACCGGG. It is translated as CASRGPRGGNTG. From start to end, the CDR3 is CASRGPRGGNTGQLYF.

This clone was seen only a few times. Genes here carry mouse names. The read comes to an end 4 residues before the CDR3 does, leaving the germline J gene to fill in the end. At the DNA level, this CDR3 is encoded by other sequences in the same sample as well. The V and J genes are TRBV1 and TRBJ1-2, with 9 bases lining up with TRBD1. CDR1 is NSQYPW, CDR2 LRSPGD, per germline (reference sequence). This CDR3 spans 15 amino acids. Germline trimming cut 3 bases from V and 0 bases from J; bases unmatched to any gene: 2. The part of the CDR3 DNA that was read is TGCACCTGCAGTGCGCACAGGGGGCCAAACTCC. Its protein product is CTCSAHRGPNS. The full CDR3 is CTCSAHRGPNSDYTF.

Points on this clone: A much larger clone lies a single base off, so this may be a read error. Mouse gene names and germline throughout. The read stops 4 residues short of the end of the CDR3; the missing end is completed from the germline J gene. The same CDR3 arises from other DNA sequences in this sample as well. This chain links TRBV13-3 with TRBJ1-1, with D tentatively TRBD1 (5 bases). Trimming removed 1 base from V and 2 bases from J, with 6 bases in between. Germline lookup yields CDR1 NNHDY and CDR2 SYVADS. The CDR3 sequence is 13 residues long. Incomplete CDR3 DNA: TGTGCCAGCAGTGATCAGGGTAACACA. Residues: CASSDQGNT. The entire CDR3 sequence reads CASSDQGNTEVFF.

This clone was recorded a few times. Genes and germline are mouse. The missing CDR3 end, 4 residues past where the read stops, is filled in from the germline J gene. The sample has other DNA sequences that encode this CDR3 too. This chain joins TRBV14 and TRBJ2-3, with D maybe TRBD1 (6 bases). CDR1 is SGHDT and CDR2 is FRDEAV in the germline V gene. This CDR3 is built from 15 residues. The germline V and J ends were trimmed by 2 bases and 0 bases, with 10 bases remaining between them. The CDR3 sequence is CASSFGTTSAETLYF. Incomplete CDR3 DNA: TGTGCCAGCAGTTTTGGGACAACTAGTGCAGAA.

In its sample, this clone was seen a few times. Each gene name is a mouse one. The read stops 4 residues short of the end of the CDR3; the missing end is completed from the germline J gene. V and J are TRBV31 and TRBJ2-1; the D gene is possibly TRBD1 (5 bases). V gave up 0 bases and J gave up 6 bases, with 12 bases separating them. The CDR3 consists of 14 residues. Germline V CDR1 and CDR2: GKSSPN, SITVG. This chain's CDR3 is CAWSLRGDGAEQFF. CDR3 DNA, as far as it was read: TGTGCCTGGAGTCTAAGGGGAGATGGTGCT.

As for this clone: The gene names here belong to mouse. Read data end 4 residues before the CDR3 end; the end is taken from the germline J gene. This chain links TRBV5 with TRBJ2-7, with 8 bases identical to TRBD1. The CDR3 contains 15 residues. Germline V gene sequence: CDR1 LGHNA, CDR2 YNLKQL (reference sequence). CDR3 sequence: CASSQGIGQGDEQYF. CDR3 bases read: TGTGCCAGCAGCCAAGGTATCGGACAGGGTGAT.

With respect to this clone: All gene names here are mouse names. The CDR3 region is CASKSWSYAEQFF. CDR3 bases read: TGTGCCAGCAAAAGCTGGTCCTATGCT. This chain connects TRBV13-3 to TRBJ2-1; the D is unclear. The observed sequence ends 4 residues before the CDR3 terminus, with the missing tail filled in from the germline J gene. Between the trimmed V and J ends, which lost 6 bases and 3 bases, there was a span of 10 bases. Germline lookup yields CDR1 NNHDY and CDR2 SYVADS. The length of the CDR3 is 13 residues.

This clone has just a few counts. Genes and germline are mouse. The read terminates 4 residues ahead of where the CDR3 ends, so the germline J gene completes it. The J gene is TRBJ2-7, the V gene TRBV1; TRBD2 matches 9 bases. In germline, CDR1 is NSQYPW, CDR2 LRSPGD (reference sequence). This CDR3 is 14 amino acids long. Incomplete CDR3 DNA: TGCACCTGCAGTGTCCGGGACTGGGCGTAT. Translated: CTCSVRDWAY. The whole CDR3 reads CTCSVRDWAYEQYF. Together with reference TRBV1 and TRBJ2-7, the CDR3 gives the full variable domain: VTLLEQNPRWRLVPRGQAVNLRCILKNSQYPWMSWYQQDLQKQLQWLFTLRSPGDKEVKSLPGADYLATRVTDTELRLQVANMSQGRTLYCTCSVRDWAYEQYFGPGTRLTVL.

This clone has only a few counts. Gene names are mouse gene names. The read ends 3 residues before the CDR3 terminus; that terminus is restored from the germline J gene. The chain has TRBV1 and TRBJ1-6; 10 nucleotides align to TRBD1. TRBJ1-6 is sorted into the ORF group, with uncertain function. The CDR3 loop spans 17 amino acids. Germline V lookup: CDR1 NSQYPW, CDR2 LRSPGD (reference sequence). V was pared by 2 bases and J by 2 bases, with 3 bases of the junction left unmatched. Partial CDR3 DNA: TGCACCTGCAGTGCAAGACAGGGGGCCCCCTATAATTCGCCC. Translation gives CTCSARQGAPYNSP. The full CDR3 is CTCSARQGAPYNSPLYF.

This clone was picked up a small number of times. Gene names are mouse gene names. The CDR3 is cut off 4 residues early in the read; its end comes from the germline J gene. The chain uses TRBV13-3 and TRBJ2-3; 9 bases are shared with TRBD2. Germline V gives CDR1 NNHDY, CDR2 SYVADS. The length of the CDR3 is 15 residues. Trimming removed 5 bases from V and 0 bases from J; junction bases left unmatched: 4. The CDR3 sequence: CASRVTGGSAETLYF. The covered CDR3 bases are TGTGCCAGCAGGGTGACTGGGGGAAGTGCAGAA.

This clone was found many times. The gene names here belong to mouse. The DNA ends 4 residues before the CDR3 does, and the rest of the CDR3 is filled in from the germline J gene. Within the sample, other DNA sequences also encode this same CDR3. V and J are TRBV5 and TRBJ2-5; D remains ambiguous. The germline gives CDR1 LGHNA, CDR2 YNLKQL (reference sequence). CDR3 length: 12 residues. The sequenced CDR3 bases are TGTGCCAGCAGCCAAGATTGGGAC. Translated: CASSQDWD. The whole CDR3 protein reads CASSQDWDTQYF.